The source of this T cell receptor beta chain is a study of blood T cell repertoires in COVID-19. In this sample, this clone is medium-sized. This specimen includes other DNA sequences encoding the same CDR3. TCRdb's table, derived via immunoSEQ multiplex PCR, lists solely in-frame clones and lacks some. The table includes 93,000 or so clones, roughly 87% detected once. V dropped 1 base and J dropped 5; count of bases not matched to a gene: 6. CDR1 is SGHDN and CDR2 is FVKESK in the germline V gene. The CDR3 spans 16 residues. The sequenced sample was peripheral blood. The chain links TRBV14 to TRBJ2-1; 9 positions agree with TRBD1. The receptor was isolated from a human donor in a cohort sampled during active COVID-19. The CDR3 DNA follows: TGTGCCAGCAGCCAAGTACCGGGACAGGGAGACAATGAGCAGTTCTTC. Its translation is CASSQVPGQGDNEQFF.